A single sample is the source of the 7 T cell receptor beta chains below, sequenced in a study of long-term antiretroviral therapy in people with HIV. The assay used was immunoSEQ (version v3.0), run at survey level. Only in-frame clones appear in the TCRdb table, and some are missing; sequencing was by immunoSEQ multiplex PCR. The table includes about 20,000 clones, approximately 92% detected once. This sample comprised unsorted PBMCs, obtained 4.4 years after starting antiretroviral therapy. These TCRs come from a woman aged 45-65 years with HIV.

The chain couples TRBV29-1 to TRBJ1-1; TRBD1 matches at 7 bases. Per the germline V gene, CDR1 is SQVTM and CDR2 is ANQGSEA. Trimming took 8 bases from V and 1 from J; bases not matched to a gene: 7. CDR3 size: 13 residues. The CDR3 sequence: CSIRQGGNTEAFF. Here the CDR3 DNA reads TGCAGCATACGACAGGGAGGGAACACTGAAGCTTTCTTT. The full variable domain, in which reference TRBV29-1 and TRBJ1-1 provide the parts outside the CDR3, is SAVISQKPSRDICQRGTSLTIQCQVDSQVTMMFWYRQQPGQSLTLIATANQGSEATYESGFVIDKFPISRPNLTFSTLTVSNMSPEDSSIYLCSIRQGGNTEAFFGQGTRLTVV.

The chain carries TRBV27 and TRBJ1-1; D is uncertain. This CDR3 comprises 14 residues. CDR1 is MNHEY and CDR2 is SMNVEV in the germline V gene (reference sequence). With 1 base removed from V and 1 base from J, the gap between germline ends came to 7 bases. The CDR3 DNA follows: TGTGCCAGCAGTTTATTAGCCCAGAACACTGAAGCTTTCTTT. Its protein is CASSLLAQNTEAFF.

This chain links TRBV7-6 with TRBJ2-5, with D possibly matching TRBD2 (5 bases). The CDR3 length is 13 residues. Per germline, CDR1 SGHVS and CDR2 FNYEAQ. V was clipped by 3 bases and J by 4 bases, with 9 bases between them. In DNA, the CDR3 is TGTGCCAGCAGCTTTCGCGCGGGAGAGACCCAGTACTTC. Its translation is CASSFRAGETQYF.

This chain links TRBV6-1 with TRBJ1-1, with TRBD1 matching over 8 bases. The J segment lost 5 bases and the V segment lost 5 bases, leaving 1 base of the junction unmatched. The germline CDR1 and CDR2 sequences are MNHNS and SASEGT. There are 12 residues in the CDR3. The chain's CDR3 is CASSTGGTEAFF. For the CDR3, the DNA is TGTGCCAGCAGTACAGGGGGGACTGAAGCTTTCTTT.

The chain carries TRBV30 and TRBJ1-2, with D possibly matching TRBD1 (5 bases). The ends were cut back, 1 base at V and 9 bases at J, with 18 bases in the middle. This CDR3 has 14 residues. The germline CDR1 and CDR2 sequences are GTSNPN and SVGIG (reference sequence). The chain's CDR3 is CAWSGLPSGPSYTF. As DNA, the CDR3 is TGTGCCTGGAGTGGCCTTCCTTCAGGGCCAAGCTACACCTTC.

DNA of the CDR3: TGTGCCTGGAGTGTAGGTAGGGGGCGCGAGGAAAAACTGTTTTTT. This codes for CAWSVGRGREEKLFF. The V call is TRBV30, the J call TRBJ1-4, with 7 bases fitting TRBD1. J lost 8 bases, V lost 0 bases, and 9 bases had no gene match. The CDR3 has 15 residues. The germline gives CDR1 GTSNPN, CDR2 SVGIG (reference sequence).

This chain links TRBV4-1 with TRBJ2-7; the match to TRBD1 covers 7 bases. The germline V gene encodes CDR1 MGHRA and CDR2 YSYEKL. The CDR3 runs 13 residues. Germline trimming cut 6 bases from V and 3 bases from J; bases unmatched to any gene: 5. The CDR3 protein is CASSWDSSYEQYF. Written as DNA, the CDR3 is TGCGCCAGCAGTTGGGACAGCAGCTACGAGCAGTACTTC.